A single sample is the source of the 2 T cell receptor beta chains below, sequenced in a study of cytomegalovirus exposure and HLA in healthy donors. The PCR contained 60 Vbeta and 13 Jbeta primers. Clones were read by immunoSEQ multiplex PCR, and TCRdb kept only the in-frame ones, dropping some. The table lists under 150,000 clones, around 85% of them singletons. Sequencing was performed on PBMCs. The source is a boy younger than 18 in good health and CMV-seronegative.

This clone was observed a few times. This chain connects TRBV5-8 to TRBJ1-1, with D perhaps TRBD1 (5 bases). The CDR3 has 13 amino acids. Trimming shortened V by 4 bases and J by 1 base, and 8 bases separated the two germline ends. Looked up from germline, CDR1 is SGHTS and CDR2 is YDEGEE. CDR3 nucleotides: TGTGCCAGCAGCGCAGACAGGAACACTGAAGCTTTCTTT. Translated: CASSADRNTEAFF.

This sequence joins TRBV5-6 and TRBJ1-5; 9 positions agree with TRBD1. The V gene's germline CDR1 is SGHDT and CDR2 YYEEEE. The V and J ends lost 2 bases and 1 base, in that order; junction bases with no gene match: 7. The CDR3 covers 17 residues. The CDR3 sequence: CASSFGGQGISNQPQHF. The CDR3 DNA reads TGTGCCAGCAGCTTTGGAGGACAGGGGATAAGCAATCAGCCCCAGCATTTT.